The source of this TCR beta chain is a study of shared clonotypes between healthy human individuals. Whole-study findings and limits: In a handful of donors, roughly 5.2% of naive CD4 clonotypes appeared in common. Clonotype sharing among donors was expected to depend on sequencing depth.

Trimming left V 8 bases short and J 7 bases short, with 20 bases between. CDR1 is SQVTM and CDR2 is ANQGSEA in the germline V gene. This CDR3 comprises 14 residues. This table comes from immunoSEQ multiplex PCR, and its TCRdb copy is limited to in-frame clones, with some not included. The data show under 1 million clones, roughly 96% seen once. CD8 cells classed as naive were CD45RO-negative and positively selected for CCR7, excluding terminally differentiated effector memory CD45RA+ cells. Remarks on this clone: Its target is unknown.

The TCR comes from a man aged 30-40 years in good health. The chain uses TRBV29-1 and TRBJ1-4; no firm D call. The source material was naive CD8+ T cells sorted from blood. The CDR3 reads CSKGHKGASEKLFF. The CDR3 nucleotides are TGCAGCAAGGGCCACAAAGGCGCTAGTGAAAAACTGTTTTTT. Together with reference TRBV29-1 and TRBJ1-4, the CDR3 gives the full variable domain: SAVISQKPSRDICQRGTSLTIQCQVDSQVTMMFWYRQQPGQSLTLIATANQGSEATYESGFVIDKFPISRPNLTFSTLTVSNMSPEDSSIYLCSKGHKGASEKLFFGSGTQLSVL.